This T cell receptor beta chain was identified in a study of spatial heterogeneity in lung cancer. Each TCR cDNA molecule carried a unique molecular identifier. TCRdb ran MiXCR on the 5' RACE reads and lists one entry per CDR3 protein. The sample contains about 100,000 distinct CDR3 sequences, nearly 4.5% of which appear only once. V was shortened by 2 bases and J by 5 bases, with 16 bases between the two germline ends. CDR3 length: 16 residues. CDR1 and CDR2 (germline): MGHRA, YSYEKL. Study-level points and caveats: Higher tumor mutation counts went along with higher counts of expanded intratumoral alpha and beta TCRs.

The time point is: sample taken at primary tumor resection. There were 72 donors, all of them untreated patients with early-stage non-small cell lung cancer. This clonotype occurred many times. Its antigen remains unidentified. The input for sequencing was lung tumor tissue, taken at surgery. The chain carries TRBV4-1 and TRBJ2-4, with a possible D match to TRBD2 (6 bases). This clonotype was sampled from a male donor with early-stage non-small cell lung cancer. The CDR3, as DNA: TGCGCCAGCAGCCAACCTCAGGATGGAGGGGAAAACATTCAGTACTTC. Translated: CASSQPQDGGENIQYF.